The entry that follows covers one T cell receptor beta chain sequence. These data belong to a study of blood T cells in healthy people across ages. Next came a second PCR, run for 7 to 11 cycles, which used a sample-barcoded 5' primer along with a J-beta primer mix. One entry per CDR3 protein results from TCRdb running MiXCR on the 5' RACE reads. There are approximately 800,000 distinct CDR3 sequences in the sample; approximately 24% occur only once, and around 3% lies in the top ten. The CDR3 consists of 15 residues. Per germline, CDR1 SGHTA and CDR2 FQGNSA. These data were likewise used in another study, on T cells of mothers and their children.

This TCR came from a boy aged 5-17 years in good health. V and J are TRBV7-2 and TRBJ2-7; D perhaps matches TRBD1 (5 bases). The J call could be wrong; TRBJ2-1 is a better fit for the DNA end. The sequencing input was blood. The CDR3 region is CASSFFGGQGNEQFF. The CDR3 region has the DNA TGTGCCAGCAGCTTTTTCGGCGGCCAGGGTAATGAGCAGTTCTTC.